The 27 T cell receptor beta chains below come from one sample, sequenced in a study of CD4 T cell repertoires and nickel. TCRdb reprocessed the RT-PCR reads with MiXCR, giving one entry per CDR3 protein. The table has about 380 distinct CDR3 sequences, roughly 50% seen once; the top ten hold roughly 10%. Sequenced input: CD4+ T cells from blood, not recorded whether cultured. All receptors derive from a human donor in a nickel allergy study, with or without nickel allergy (not recorded which). It is not recorded whether this sample comes from one donor or several.

The chain couples TRBV19 to TRBJ2-1; 8 bases are a match to TRBD2. In germline, CDR1 is LNHDA, CDR2 SQIVND (reference sequence). Trimming removed 7 bases from V and 10 bases from J; junction bases left unmatched: 15. The CDR3 has 15 amino acids. The CDR3: CASTHLFGGGREQFF. CDR3 bases: TGTGCCAGTACCCACCTATTCGGGGGGGGGCGAGAGCAGTTCTTC.

This clonotype was seen a handful of times. The chain couples TRBV20-1 to TRBJ1-5; D remains unclear. The germline gives CDR1 DFQATT, CDR2 SNEGSKA (reference sequence). Deletions cut 6 bases from V and 7 bases from J, with 16 bases between. This CDR3 has 13 residues. This CDR3 reads CSALEARRQPQHF. CDR3 nucleotide sequence: TGCAGTGCCCTCGAGGCAAGGCGCCAGCCCCAGCATTTT.

This chain joins TRBV19 and TRBJ1-4; D is ambiguous. This CDR3 comprises 15 residues. Germline V gene data show CDR1 as LNHDA and CDR2 as SQIVND (reference sequence). The germline V and J ends were trimmed by 7 bases and 0 bases, with 12 bases remaining between them. The DNA for the CDR3 is TGTGCCAGTACCACCGGCGGTGCAACTAATGAAAAACTGTTTTTT. It is translated as CASTTGGATNEKLFF.

The chain combines TRBV10-2 with TRBJ1-6; TRBD1 aligns across 7 bases. The trim removed 6 bases at V and 15 bases at J, leaving 11 bases unmatched. The CDR3 has 13 residues. Germline V gives CDR1 WSHSY, CDR2 SAAADI. CDR3 DNA: TGCGCCAGCAGCGCGAGGGGGCTTTCAGGCCTCCACTTT. It specifies CASSARGLSGLHF.

Here the CDR3 reads CASKRESNEKLFF. The CDR3 DNA follows: TGTGCCAGCAAGAGGGAATCTAATGAAAAACTGTTTTTT. The V and J genes are TRBV2 and TRBJ1-4; no clear D gene. V lost 7 bases and J lost 3, with 9 bases in between. Germline CDR1 SNHLY, CDR2 FYNNEI. The CDR3 totals 13 residues.

The V and J genes are TRBV5-4 and TRBJ2-5; tentatively, D is TRBD1 (6 bases). Germline V gives CDR1 SGHNT, CDR2 YYREEE (reference sequence). This CDR3 has 13 amino acids. V was clipped by 3 bases and J by 9 bases, with 15 bases between them. Here the CDR3 reads CASSSRGHDAQYF. The DNA for the CDR3 is TGTGCCAGCAGCTCCCGGGGACACGATGCCCAGTACTTC.

This sequence joins TRBV7-2 and TRBJ1-5, with D uncertain. The V gene lost 4 bases and the J gene lost 4 bases, with 8 bases spanning the gap. From germline, CDR1 is SGHTA and CDR2 FQGNSA. The CDR3 contains 13 residues. The CDR3 DNA reads TGTGCCAGCAGCTCCCACAGAAATCAGCCCCAGCATTTT. Protein: CASSSHRNQPQHF.

This clonotype came up a few times. The chain is built from TRBV10-1 and TRBJ1-6; D gene uncertain. Trimming left V 3 bases short and J 9 bases short, with 12 bases between. CDR3 length: 14 amino acids. Germline values: CDR1 WNHNN, CDR2 SYGVQD (reference sequence). The CDR3 nucleotides read TGCGCCAGCAGTGAATCGGGGTTCGGTTCACCCCTCCACTTT. It yields the protein CASSESGFGSPLHF.

The chain recombines TRBV18 with TRBJ2-1; D is possibly TRBD2 (5 bases). The V end lost 0 bases, the J end lost 2 bases, and 11 bases lay between the germline ends. Germline V gene sequence: CDR1 KGHSH, CDR2 LQKENI. The CDR3 totals 16 residues. CDR3 nucleotides: TGTGCCAGCTCACCACCGGGCGGGTGGGCCTACAATGAGCAGTTCTTC. This translates into CASSPPGGWAYNEQFF.

This clonotype was detected once. The J gene is TRBJ2-7, the V gene TRBV7-9; possible D gene TRBD2, 5 bases. The CDR3 sequence is 13 residues long. Germline-derived CDR1 and CDR2 are SEHNR and FQNEAQ (reference sequence). V lost 7 bases to trimming and J lost 3 bases, with 13 bases between them. The CDR3 region is CASTRAVGYEQYF. The CDR3 bases are TGTGCCAGCACTCGAGCGGTGGGCTACGAGCAGTACTTC. The whole variable domain, filled in from reference TRBV7-9 and TRBJ2-7, reads DTGVSQNPRHKITKRGQNVTFRCDPISEHNRLYWYRQTLGQGPEFLTYFQNEAQLEKSRLLSDRFSAERPKGSFSTLEIQRTEQGDSAMYLCASTRAVGYEQYFGPGTRLTVT.

The chain uses TRBV18 and TRBJ1-2; 8 bases agree with TRBD1. After removal of 2 bases from V and 8 bases from J, the junction contained 10 bases not matched to a gene. Germline V CDR1 and CDR2: KGHSH, LQKENI. This CDR3 has 15 residues. CDR3 coding DNA: TGTGCCAGCTCACCAGGAGGACAGGGAGGAGGCGGCTACACCTTC. It yields the protein CASSPGGQGGGGYTF.

This clonotype was counted a few times. The chain uses TRBV13 and TRBJ2-1; 7 bases agree with TRBD2. Germline CDR1 PRHDT, CDR2 FYEKMQ (reference sequence). V was pared by 5 bases and J by 4 bases, with 14 bases of the junction left unmatched. CDR3 length: 17 amino acids. For the CDR3, the DNA is TGTGCCAGCAGCCACCGGGGGGATCCCTCCTATTACAATGAGCAGTTCTTC. Its translation is CASSHRGDPSYYNEQFF.

The rearrangement uses TRBV15 and TRBJ2-1, with D tentatively TRBD2 (6 bases). The germline V and J ends were trimmed by 0 bases and 8 bases, with 14 bases remaining between them. The germline gives CDR1 LNHNV, CDR2 YYDKDF (reference sequence). The CDR3 runs to 15 residues. The CDR3 DNA is TGTGCCACCAGCAGAGAGCGGGGCGCAGTCTATGAGCAGTTCTTC. Its protein product is CATSRERGAVYEQFF. Based on the CDR3 plus reference TRBV15 and TRBJ2-1, the full variable domain is DAMVIQNPRYQVTQFGKPVTLSCSQTLNHNVMYWYQQKSSQAPKLLFHYYDKDFNNEADTPDNFQSRRPNTSFCFLDIRSPGLGDTAMYLCATSRERGAVYEQFFGPGTRLTVL.

The rearrangement uses TRBV5-1 and TRBJ1-5; D is perhaps TRBD1 (5 bases). Trimming stripped 7 bases from V and 2 bases from J, with 13 bases between. Germline V lookup: CDR1 SGHRS, CDR2 YFSETQ. There are 14 residues in the CDR3. The CDR3 DNA is TGCGCCAGCGCCCCGGGGGATGGCAATCAGCCCCAGCATTTT. Protein: CASAPGDGNQPQHF.

CDR3 loop: CASLQSGRGHGEGQPQHF. Written as DNA, the CDR3 is TGTGCCAGCCTCCAAAGTGGGAGGGGGCATGGCGAGGGGCAGCCCCAGCATTTT. This chain connects TRBV21-1 to TRBJ1-5; TRBD1 reflects the table's D call only, with no check against the DNA. TRBV21-1 is flagged as a pseudogene. This CDR3 is built from 18 residues.

The chain couples TRBV29-1 to TRBJ2-3; D ambiguous. In germline, CDR1 is SQVTM, CDR2 ANQGSEA. CDR3 length equals 13 residues. Trimming took 6 bases from V and 6 from J, leaving 16 bases between them. The CDR3 reads CSVAQVLTDTQYF. The CDR3 DNA reads TGCAGCGTCGCCCAGGTTCTCACGGATACGCAGTATTTT.

This chain joins TRBV20-1 and TRBJ1-5; a possible D gene is TRBD1 (5 bases). Trimming stripped 6 bases from V and 5 bases from J, with 11 bases between. This CDR3 spans 12 amino acids. Germline V gene lookup returns CDR1 DFQATT and CDR2 SNEGSKA (reference sequence). In DNA, the CDR3 is TGCAGTGCCCAGGGTTCCGATCAGCCCCAGCATTTT. It translates to CSAQGSDQPQHF.

This clonotype occurred once. Germline and junction disagree at one end, which may indicate a read error. The V gene is TRBV3-1, the J gene TRBJ1-2; D gene ambiguous. This CDR3 comprises 17 residues. CDR1 and CDR2 from the germline V gene are LGHDT and YNNKEL (reference sequence). The CDR3 reads CASSPRKEGSLRYDYTF. The CDR3 DNA reads TGTGCCAGCAGCCCACGAAAGGAGGGCAGCCTCCGGTATGACTACACCTTC.

The chain recombines TRBV7-9 with TRBJ1-6; D is unresolved. The CDR3 extends over 16 amino acids. In germline, CDR1 is SEHNR, CDR2 FQNEAQ (reference sequence). V lost 5 bases and J lost 8, with 19 bases in between. CDR3 loop: CASSPRLAAGHSPLHF. CDR3 DNA sequence: TGTGCCAGCAGCCCCAGACTGGCGGCAGGTCATTCACCCCTCCACTTT. Together with reference TRBV7-9 and TRBJ1-6, the CDR3 gives the full variable domain: DTGVSQNPRHKITKRGQNVTFRCDPISEHNRLYWYRQTLGQGPEFLTYFQNEAQLEKSRLLSDRFSAERPKGSFSTLEIQRTEQGDSAMYLCASSPRLAAGHSPLHFGNGTRLTVT.

This clonotype was recorded a few times. This sequence joins TRBV10-3 and TRBJ2-2; D is uncertain. Germline-derived CDR1 and CDR2 are ENHRY and SYGVKD. The CDR3 is 13 residues long. Trimming took off 4 bases at V and 4 bases at J, with 7 bases between the two ends. CDR3 sequence reads: CAISVHGTGELFF. The CDR3 bases are TGTGCCATCAGTGTTCACGGCACCGGGGAGCTGTTTTTT.

The V call is TRBV5-1, the J call TRBJ2-3, with D possibly TRBD2 on 5 matching bases. This CDR3 region has 13 residues. From germline, CDR1 is SGHRS and CDR2 YFSETQ. Trimming took off 3 bases at V and 3 bases at J, with 8 bases between the two ends. For the CDR3, the DNA is TGCGCCAGCAGCTCCAGAGGGACAGATACGCAGTATTTT. Its protein is CASSSRGTDTQYF.

A few counts support this clonotype. This chain joins TRBV7-9 and TRBJ1-1, with TRBD1 matching over 9 bases. Losses at the gene ends were 6 bases for V and 3 bases for J; bases not matched to a gene: 2. The CDR3 runs 13 residues. Germline V lookup: CDR1 SEHNR, CDR2 FQNEAQ (reference sequence). The DNA for the CDR3 is TGTGCCAGCAGGGGACAGGGTCACACTGAAGCTTTCTTT. This sequence encodes CASRGQGHTEAFF.

This rearrangement joins TRBV18 to TRBJ1-6; 9 bases agree with TRBD1. CDR3 length equals 17 residues. Trimming removed 3 bases from V and 8 bases from J; junction bases left unmatched: 11. Germline assignment: CDR1 KGHSH and CDR2 LQKENI. The CDR3 nucleotides read TGTGCCAGCTCACCGATGGGACAGGGAGGGGCGCATTCACCCCTCCACTTT. Translation: CASSPMGQGGAHSPLHF.

The chain uses TRBV12-3 or TRBV12-4 and TRBJ1-1; D perhaps matches TRBD1 (6 bases). The CDR3 totals 14 residues. V lost 6 bases and J 6 bases, leaving 17 bases between the germline ends. The CDR3 loop reads CASSRSPGQPEAFF. The DNA for the CDR3 is TGTGCCAGCAGCCGTTCTCCGGGACAACCTGAAGCTTTCTTT.

This clonotype is labeled hyperexpanded (1% or more). The J gene is TRBJ1-4, the V gene TRBV4-1; D uncertain. Germline V gene sequence: CDR1 MGHRA, CDR2 YSYEKL. V dropped 2 bases and J dropped 0 bases, with 7 bases sitting between them. This CDR3 contains 15 residues. The CDR3 DNA sequence: TGCGCCAGCAGCCAATTTTCGTCAACTAATGAAAAACTGTTTTTT. Protein: CASSQFSSTNEKLFF.

The chain carries TRBV12-3 or TRBV12-4 and TRBJ2-7; 9 bases agree with TRBD2. V was clipped by 5 bases and J by 4 bases; unmatched bases: 12. This CDR3 is built from 16 residues. CDR3 DNA: TGTGCCAGCAGTCACAAAATCGGACTAGCGCCGTACGAGCAGTACTTC. This gives the protein CASSHKIGLAPYEQYF.

This clonotype showed up just a few times. The chain links TRBV15 to TRBJ1-2, with no clear D. The CDR3 totals 13 residues. Germline V gene data show CDR1 as LNHNV and CDR2 as YYDKDF (reference sequence). The V and J ends lost 6 bases and 4 bases respectively, with 12 bases between them. The CDR3 loop is CATSEEGFYGYTF. The CDR3 bases are TGTGCCACCAGTGAGGAGGGATTCTATGGCTACACCTTC. Supplemented by reference TRBV15 and TRBJ1-2, the full variable domain reads DAMVIQNPRYQVTQFGKPVTLSCSQTLNHNVMYWYQQKSSQAPKLLFHYYDKDFNNEADTPDNFQSRRPNTSFCFLDIRSPGLGDTAMYLCATSEEGFYGYTFGSGTRLTVV.